This T cell receptor (beta chain) appears in the sequencing data of a study of beta chain features in type 1 diabetes. The CDR3 spans 15 residues. Germline-derived CDR1 and CDR2 are LGHNA and YNFKEQ. The V and J ends lost 4 bases and 2 bases, in that order; junction bases with no gene match: 6. Study-level findings and limits: Naive, central memory and Treg TCRB repertoires appeared more alike in patients than in healthy donors. Sequencing of cDNA might inflate the share of cells that strongly express TCR.

All of the isolated RNA was reverse transcribed, so expressed TCRB transcripts were sequenced. Here immunoSEQ multiplex PCR was the method, and the copy in TCRdb shows in-frame clones only, minus some. The table lists about 360,000 clones, over 9.5% of them singletons. Regarding this clone: Its specificity is not known.

Specimen: naive CD4+ T cells from blood. The rearrangement uses TRBV4-2 and TRBJ2-3, with 7 bases identical to TRBD2. This clonotype was obtained from a man younger than 30 in good health. The CDR3 region is CASSRQSGTTDTQYF. CDR3 nucleotides: TGTGCCAGCAGCCGACAGAGCGGGACCACAGATACGCAGTATTTT.